One and the same sample provided the 8 T cell receptor beta chains below, sequenced in a study of shared clonotypes between healthy human individuals. Using immunoSEQ multiplex PCR, the repertoire was profiled, and TCRdb retains in-frame clones only, with some absent. This table has 980,000 or so clones, 76% appearing once. Sequencing was carried out using memory CD4+ T cells sorted from blood. Subset: CD45RA-negative fraction. The receptors originated from a man between 18 and 35 years old in good health.

CDR3: CAWSEPGQGRVNEQFF. The CDR3 nucleotides read TGTGCCTGGAGTGAACCGGGACAGGGGCGGGTAAATGAGCAGTTCTTC. This chain links TRBV30 with TRBJ2-1; 10 bases agree with TRBD1. Germline trimming cut 1 base from V and 7 bases from J; bases unmatched to any gene: 10. Germline V gene data show CDR1 as GTSNPN and CDR2 as SVGIG (reference sequence). The CDR3 has 16 residues.

The genes are TRBV4-1 and TRBJ2-7; no reliable D call. The germline gives CDR1 MGHRA, CDR2 YSYEKL. The V end lost 1 base, the J end lost 7 bases, and 11 bases lay between the germline ends. This CDR3 contains 13 residues. CDR3 loop: CASSQGLGKEQYF. In DNA form, the CDR3 reads TGCGCCAGCAGCCAAGGCCTAGGAAAAGAGCAGTACTTC.

This clone was found a few times. In nucleotides, the CDR3 is TGTGCCAGTAAAGTGGGGAACACTGAAGCTTTCTTT. Residues: CASKVGNTEAFF. The chain has TRBV19 and TRBJ1-1, with D hard to call. This CDR3 is built from 12 residues. Per germline, CDR1 LNHDA and CDR2 SQIVND (reference sequence). V lost 7 bases, J lost 1 base, and 7 bases lay in between.

This chain links TRBV10-3 with TRBJ2-1, with TRBD2 matching 12 bases. CDR3 size: 17 residues. CDR1 and CDR2 (germline): ENHRY, SYGVKD. The J segment lost 2 bases and the V segment lost 4 bases, leaving 6 bases of the junction unmatched. The CDR3 DNA sequence: TGTGCCATCAGTGGGGCGACTAGCGGGAGACCCTACAATGAGCAGTTCTTC. It is translated as CAISGATSGRPYNEQFF.

This clone was detected a few times. This chain uses TRBV5-6 with TRBJ2-7; D remains unclear. Germline CDR1 reads SGHDT; CDR2 reads YYEEEE. This CDR3 spans 16 amino acids. Trimming left V 0 bases short and J 0 bases short, with 13 bases between. CDR3 amino acids: CASSLGNSGTSYEQYF. DNA for the CDR3: TGTGCCAGCAGCTTGGGAAACAGTGGCACCTCCTACGAGCAGTACTTC.

The chain employs TRBV7-2 and TRBJ2-3; 8 positions match TRBD2. Germline trimming cut 2 bases from V and 3 bases from J; bases unmatched to any gene: 4. The CDR3 loop spans 15 amino acids. The germline CDR1 and CDR2 sequences are SGHTA and FQGNSA. The CDR3 DNA sequence: TGTGCCAGCAGCTTATCGGGACTAGGGACAGATACGCAGTATTTT. Protein sequence: CASSLSGLGTDTQYF.

V usage is TRBV6-6 and J usage is TRBJ2-7; D call uncertain. Germline V gives CDR1 MNHNY, CDR2 SVGAGI (reference sequence). V was pared by 2 bases and J by 5 bases, with 7 bases between. CDR3 length equals 12 residues. The CDR3, as DNA: TGTGCCAGCAGTTACGGGGTCCACGAGCAGTACTTC. Its translation is CASSYGVHEQYF.

The V and J genes are TRBV6-5 and TRBJ2-3; 8 nucleotides line up with TRBD1. CDR1 MNHEY and CDR2 SVGAGI come from the germline V gene. The CDR3 consists of 15 residues. With 6 bases clipped from V and 0 bases from J, the junction kept 5 bases outside the gene matches. For the CDR3, the DNA is TGTGCCAGCAGACCCTGGACAGGGAGCACAGATACGCAGTATTTT. It is translated as CASRPWTGSTDTQYF.